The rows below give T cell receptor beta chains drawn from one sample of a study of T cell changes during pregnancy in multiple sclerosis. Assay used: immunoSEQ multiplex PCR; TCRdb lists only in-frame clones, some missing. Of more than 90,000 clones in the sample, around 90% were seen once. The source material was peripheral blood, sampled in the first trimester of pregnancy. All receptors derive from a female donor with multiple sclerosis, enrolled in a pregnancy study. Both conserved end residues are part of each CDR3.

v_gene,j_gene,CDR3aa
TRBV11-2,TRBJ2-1,CASSPAVGLAGIRNEQFF
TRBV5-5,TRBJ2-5,CASSLAPPQETQYF
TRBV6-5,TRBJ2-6,CASSYSPLSGANVLTF
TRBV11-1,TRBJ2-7,CASSPGRNSYEQYF
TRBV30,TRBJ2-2,CAWSAPGLHTGELFF
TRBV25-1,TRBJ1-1,CASSELTPTVNTEAFF
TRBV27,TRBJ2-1,CASRNSGYNEQFF
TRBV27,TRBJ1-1,CASSLWGGTGNTEAFF
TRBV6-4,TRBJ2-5,CASSDSGSPDF
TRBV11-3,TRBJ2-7,CASSFLNSEQYF
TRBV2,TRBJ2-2,CASSEGLAGWNTGELFF
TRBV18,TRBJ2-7,CASSPGQGNEQYF
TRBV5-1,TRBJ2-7,CASSLSLAGSYEQYF
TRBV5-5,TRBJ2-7,CASSFLAVYEQYF
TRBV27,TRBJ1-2,CASSSSWEGYGYTF
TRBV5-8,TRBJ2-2,CASSLGLDTGELFF
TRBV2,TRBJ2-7,CASSELVTGASYEQYF
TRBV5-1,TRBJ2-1,CASTPGAGTYNEQFF
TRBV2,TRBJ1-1,CASSGRTEAFF
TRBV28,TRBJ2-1,CASSLTSGRLLDEQFF
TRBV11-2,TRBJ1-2,CASSLSYEGPYGYTF
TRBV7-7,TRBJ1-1,CASSPRENTEAFF
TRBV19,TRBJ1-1,CASSTSGWAEAFF
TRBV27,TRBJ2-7,CASSPVGSSYEQYF
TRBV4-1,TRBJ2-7,CASSLGTGEFYEQYF
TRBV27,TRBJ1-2,CASSITGTGGNGYTF
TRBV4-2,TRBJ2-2,CASSPRLAVNTGELFF
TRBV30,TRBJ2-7,CACAAGTGTSGSNEQYF
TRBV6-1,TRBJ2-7,CASSGQGLSYEQYF
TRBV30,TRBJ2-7,CASRLAGTYEQYF
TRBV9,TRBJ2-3,CASSFGLAADTQYF
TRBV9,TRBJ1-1,CASSVVQGGIGEAFF
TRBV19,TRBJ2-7,CASSVLSGFYEQYF
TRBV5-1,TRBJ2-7,CASSSIPLSVSYEQYF
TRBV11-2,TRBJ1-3,CASSLGAISSGNTIYF
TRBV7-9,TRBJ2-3,CASSPSLAVGDTQYF
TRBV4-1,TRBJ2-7,CASSQDSAGATYEQYF
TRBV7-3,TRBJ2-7,CASSEGGSLHEQYF
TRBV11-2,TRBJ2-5,CASSSTGGLAGERETQYF
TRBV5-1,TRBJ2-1,CASSLDIARALHSYNEQFF
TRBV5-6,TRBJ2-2,CASSELASGRTGELFF
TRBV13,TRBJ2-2,CASSLALRQGFTGELFF